Below are 29 T cell receptor beta chains sequenced from a single sample in a study of beta chain features in type 1 diabetes. Study-wide results and caveats: A moderate, significant TCRB CDR3 shortening appeared in type 1 diabetes across four CD4+ subsets.

The antigens these receptors bind are not known. The isolated RNA, all of it, was reverse transcribed, so expressed TCRB transcripts were what got sequenced. The data were produced by immunoSEQ multiplex PCR, yet TCRdb's version contains in-frame clones alone and is incomplete. This sample has some 370,000 clones; around 10% occur once, and the top ten carry 0.45% to 0.65%. Sequenced input: central memory CD4+ T cells from blood. The receptors stem from a man under 40 with type 1 diabetes.

To note about this clone: One end of the junction fails to match germline, which may point to a read error. The chain employs TRBV6-6 and TRBJ2-5; no reliable D call. CDR1 MNHNY and CDR2 SVGAGI come from the germline V gene (reference sequence). CDR3 length: 15 amino acids. Here the CDR3 DNA reads TGTGCCATCAGTGAGTCTGGGAACAGAAGAGAGACCCAGTACTTC. This codes for CAISESGNRRETQYF.

V usage is TRBV7-2 and J usage is TRBJ1-2; D is unclear. The CDR3 is 13 amino acids. With 3 bases removed from V and 4 bases from J, the gap between germline ends came to 9 bases. Germline CDR1 is SGHTA and CDR2 is FQGNSA. The CDR3 region has the DNA TGTGCCAGCAGCTTGAATCCAGCCTATGGCTACACCTTC. Translating gives CASSLNPAYGYTF.

This clone occurred many times. The CDR3 loop is CASSEEGGANYGYTF. The DNA for the CDR3 is TGTGCCAGCAGTGAAGAAGGGGGGGCTAACTATGGCTACACCTTC. The V gene is TRBV2, the J gene TRBJ1-2; TRBD1 is a possible D gene (6 bases). V was shortened by 1 base and J by 0 bases, with 9 bases between the two germline ends. Germline loops: CDR1 SNHLY, CDR2 FYNNEI. CDR3 length: 15 residues.

In this sample, this clone turned up many times. This chain uses TRBV6-1 with TRBJ2-3; the D is unclear. CDR3 length: 17 residues. Between the trimmed V and J ends, which lost 3 bases and 0 bases, there was a span of 16 bases. Per the germline V gene, CDR1 is MNHNS and CDR2 is SASEGT. The CDR3 DNA is TGTGCCAGCAGTGAGGTTCGAAGGAGTACTAGCACAGATACGCAGTATTTT. This translates into CASSEVRRSTSTDTQYF.

The CDR3 bases are TGTGCCAGTAGTATAGATAGAACAGATACGCAGTATTTT. Translation: CASSIDRTDTQYF. The chain has TRBV19 and TRBJ2-3; D gene unclear. CDR1 LNHDA and CDR2 SQIVND come from the germline V gene (reference sequence). Trimming left V 0 bases short and J 3 bases short, with 4 bases between. The CDR3 sequence is 13 residues long.

This clone was seen repeatedly, ten times or more. The chain joins TRBV2 to TRBJ2-5; D might be TRBD1 (6 bases). This CDR3 spans 16 amino acids. CDR1 and CDR2 from the germline V gene are SNHLY and FYNNEI. Trimming took 5 bases from V and 5 from J, leaving 21 bases between them. The CDR3 loop reads CASSMRWTAVGETQYF. In DNA form, the CDR3 reads TGTGCCAGCAGTATGAGGTGGACAGCCGTGGGGGAGACCCAGTACTTC.

The chain combines TRBV6-1 with TRBJ1-5, with a weak D call TRBD1 (5 bases). Trimming took 8 bases from V and 7 from J, leaving 21 bases between them. There are 15 residues in the CDR3. Per the germline V gene, CDR1 is MNHNS and CDR2 is SASEGT. The CDR3 region is CASCPAVWGRQPQHF. CDR3 nucleotides: TGTGCCAGCTGTCCGGCGGTGTGGGGGAGGCAGCCCCAGCATTTT.

The gene calls are TRBV28 and TRBJ2-7; TRBD1 agrees at 9 bases. V lost 10 bases and J lost 4; bases outside the gene matches: 11. CDR3 length: 14 residues. Germline V gives CDR1 MDHEN, CDR2 SYDVKM. The CDR3 DNA follows: TGTGCCACGGAACAGGGGGCTGGATTATACGAGCAGTACTTC. Protein product: CATEQGAGLYEQYF.

This clone was seen ten or more times. This chain uses TRBV7-2 with TRBJ1-5; possibly TRBD1 for D (5 bases). Looked up from germline, CDR1 is SGHTA and CDR2 is FQGNSA. V lost 5 bases and J lost 8, with 19 bases in between. The CDR3 is 15 residues long. This chain's CDR3 is CASSDRGETTEPQHF. CDR3 DNA: TGTGCCAGCAGCGATCGGGGGGAGACTACTGAGCCCCAGCATTTT.

The table lists this clone with a few counts. The V gene is TRBV4-2, the J gene TRBJ2-7; 8 bases align to TRBD2. In germline, CDR1 is LGHNA, CDR2 YNFKEQ. The CDR3 spans 14 residues. Trimming at V came to 3 bases and at J to 6 bases, leaving 7 bases not matched to a gene. The CDR3 protein is CASSQHSGMIEQYF. In DNA, the CDR3 is TGTGCCAGCAGCCAGCATAGCGGGATGATCGAGCAGTACTTC.

This chain links TRBV7-8 with TRBJ2-1; 12 bases align to TRBD2. CDR3 length: 17 residues. V gave up 4 bases and J gave up 7 bases; unmatched junction bases: 11. From germline, CDR1 is SGHVS and CDR2 FQNEAQ. This CDR3 is CASSSFQTSGRGNEQFF. DNA for the CDR3: TGTGCCAGCAGCTCATTCCAGACTAGCGGGAGAGGGAATGAGCAGTTCTTC.

The table lists this clone with a few counts. The rearrangement joins TRBV7-9 to TRBJ2-1; TRBD2 matches at 12 bases. V trimming: 5 bases; J trimming: 6 bases; junction bases outside the gene matches: 8. This CDR3 is 16 amino acids long. Per the germline V gene, CDR1 is SEHNR and CDR2 is FQNEAQ (reference sequence). The CDR3 region has the DNA TGTGCCAGCAGCCCCAGACTAGCGGGGGTTTTCAATGAGCAGTTCTTC. Its protein is CASSPRLAGVFNEQFF.

This clone was recorded a few times. DNA for the CDR3: TGTGCCAGCAGCTCAGTATCCTACGAGCAGTACTTC. Its translation: CASSSVSYEQYF. The chain carries TRBV7-2 and TRBJ2-7; D is undetermined. The length of the CDR3 is 12 residues. Germline V CDR1 and CDR2: SGHTA, FQGNSA. The V end lost 4 bases, the J end lost 1 base, and 5 bases lay between the germline ends.

This clone was detected ten times or more. This chain links TRBV6-6 with TRBJ1-5; perhaps TRBD1 as D (6 bases). In germline, CDR1 is MNHNY, CDR2 SVGAGI (reference sequence). This CDR3 region has 15 residues. The V end was cut by 6 bases, the J end by 4 bases, with 16 bases between. CDR3 protein: CASSLTGADNQPQHF. DNA for the CDR3: TGTGCCAGCAGCCTGACAGGAGCTGATAATCAGCCCCAGCATTTT.

This clone was counted ten times or more. Within the sample, other DNA sequences also encode this same CDR3. The chain is built from TRBV4-1 and TRBJ2-5; D might be TRBD1 or TRBD2, each matching 5 bases. The V gene's germline CDR1 is MGHRA and CDR2 YSYEKL. The CDR3 totals 14 residues. V lost 4 bases and J lost 5, with 14 bases in between. The CDR3 DNA is TGCGCCAGCAGCCCGGGACCCCCTGGGGAGACCCAGTACTTC. Translated: CASSPGPPGETQYF.

This chain uses TRBV11-2 with TRBJ1-1; D unresolved. The CDR3 totals 14 residues. Trimming pared 7 bases from V and 3 bases from J, leaving 15 bases between. CDR1 SGHAT and CDR2 FQNNGV come from the germline V gene. Written as DNA, the CDR3 is TGTGCCAGCACCCCTAGAGCGGGTTACACTGAAGCTTTCTTT. Its protein product is CASTPRAGYTEAFF.

This clone was recorded a few times. The chain links TRBV7-8 to TRBJ1-4; D unclear. The CDR3 runs to 16 residues. The germline CDR1 and CDR2 sequences are SGHVS and FQNEAQ. V dropped 1 base and J dropped 0 bases, with 9 bases sitting between them. The CDR3 region is CASSLVYQATNEKLFF. The CDR3 DNA follows: TGTGCCAGCAGCTTAGTTTACCAGGCAACTAATGAAAAACTGTTTTTT.

J is TRBJ1-2 and V is TRBV4-2; 7 bases align to TRBD1. This CDR3 region has 15 residues. With V trimmed by 1 base and J by 6 bases, 8 bases remained unmatched. CDR1 is LGHNA, CDR2 YNFKEQ, per germline. The CDR3 DNA is TGTGCCAGCAGCCAAGGGGACAGCCTAACGGATGGCTACACCTTC. It is translated as CASSQGDSLTDGYTF.

The V and J genes are TRBV6-5 and TRBJ1-5; the D gene is possibly TRBD1 (5 bases). Looked up from germline, CDR1 is MNHEY and CDR2 is SVGAGI. There are 15 residues in the CDR3. Trimming stripped 2 bases from V and 3 bases from J, with 11 bases between. CDR3 residues: CASSYLGAINQPQHF. CDR3 nucleotide sequence: TGTGCCAGCAGTTACCTCGGGGCAATCAATCAGCCCCAGCATTTT.

This clone has more than one count but fewer than ten. This rearrangement joins TRBV7-2 to TRBJ2-5; D is undetermined. There are 14 residues in the CDR3. Trimming took off 5 bases at V and 1 base at J, with 11 bases between the two ends. Germline values: CDR1 SGHTA, CDR2 FQGNSA. This CDR3 is CASSPSYGQETQYF. CDR3 sequence (DNA): TGTGCCAGCAGCCCCTCATACGGCCAAGAGACCCAGTACTTC.

To note about this clone: An end of the junction differs from the germline gene, which may be a read error. Within the sample, other DNA sequences also encode this same CDR3. The V and J genes are TRBV11-3 and TRBJ2-4, with D uncertain. Germline V gene lookup returns CDR1 SGHNT and CDR2 YENEEA. The CDR3 covers 13 residues. CDR3 sequence (DNA): TGTGCCAGCAGCTTAAATGAAGAGAACATTCAATACTTC. The encoded protein is CASSLNEENIQYF. The variable domain in full, completed from reference TRBV11-3 and TRBJ2-4, reads EAGVVQSPRYKIIEKKQPVAFWCNPISGHNTLYWYLQNLGQGPELLIRYENEEAVDDSQLPKDRFSAERLKGVDSTLKIQPAELGDSAVYLCASSLNEENIQYFGAGTRLSVL.

This clone turned up a few times. The genes are TRBV5-1 and TRBJ2-5; D unresolved. The ends were cut back, 4 bases at V and 4 bases at J, with 17 bases in the middle. In germline, CDR1 is SGHRS, CDR2 YFSETQ. The CDR3 totals 15 residues. CDR3 region: CASSPVDSLSETQYF. The CDR3 coding sequence is TGCGCCAGCAGCCCAGTCGATTCGTTGTCAGAGACCCAGTACTTC.

The table lists this clone with a few counts. The DNA for the CDR3 is TGTGCCGGCGGGTTCTTTAATAGCAATCAGCCCCAGCATTTT. Its translation: CAGGFFNSNQPQHF. The chain links TRBV6-1 to TRBJ1-5; no clear D. The CDR3 runs 14 residues. V was pared by 11 bases and J by 0 bases, with 14 bases between. Per the germline V gene, CDR1 is MNHNS and CDR2 is SASEGT.

This rearrangement joins TRBV4-1 to TRBJ2-1; no reliable D call. Germline V lookup: CDR1 MGHRA, CDR2 YSYEKL. V was trimmed by 1 base and J by 0 bases, leaving 4 bases between them. This CDR3 is 14 amino acids long. The CDR3 sequence: CASSQGLSYNEQFF. The CDR3, as DNA: TGCGCCAGCAGCCAAGGGCTCTCCTACAATGAGCAGTTCTTC.

This clone was counted a single time. The chain carries TRBV6-6 and TRBJ1-3, with a possible D match to TRBD1 (6 bases). The CDR3 is made up of 15 amino acids. V dropped 1 base and J dropped 8 bases, with 15 bases sitting between them. Looked up from germline, CDR1 is MNHNY and CDR2 is SVGAGI (reference sequence). CDR3 DNA: TGTGCCAGCAGTTACTATCAGGGGATGGAAGACACCATATATTTT. Its protein product is CASSYYQGMEDTIYF.

This clone appeared a few times. The chain combines TRBV30 with TRBJ2-7; D uncertain. Per germline, CDR1 GTSNPN and CDR2 SVGIG (reference sequence). V shed 0 bases and J shed 2 bases, with 8 bases lying between them. This CDR3 spans 13 amino acids. The CDR3 DNA reads TGTGCCTGGAGTGTAGCCGCAACCTACGAGCAGTACTTC. Residues: CAWSVAATYEQYF. Variable domain in full (rest from reference TRBV30 and TRBJ2-7): SQTIHQWPATLVQPVGSPLSLECTVEGTSNPNLYWYRQAAGRGLQLLFYSVGIGQISSEVPQNLSASRPQDRQFILSSKKLLLSDSGFYLCAWSVAATYEQYFGPGTRLTVT.

The V and J genes are TRBV28 and TRBJ2-5, with 7 bases identical to TRBD2. Germline V gene lookup returns CDR1 MDHEN and CDR2 SYDVKM. Unmatched junction bases numbered 3, after V lost 4 bases and J lost 1 base. The CDR3 contains 14 residues. CDR3 bases: TGTGCCAGCAGTTATTGGGGGGGCCAAGAGACCCAGTACTTC. Translated, it gives CASSYWGGQETQYF. Together with reference TRBV28 and TRBJ2-5, the CDR3 gives the full variable domain: DVKVTQSSRYLVKRTGEKVFLECVQDMDHENMFWYRQDPGLGLRLIYFSYDVKMKEKGDIPEGYSVSREKKERFSLILESASTNQTSMYLCASSYWGGQETQYFGPGTRLLVL.

This clone was counted only a few times. The chain carries TRBV27 and TRBJ2-7, with a tentative D call TRBD1 (7 bases). Looked up from germline, CDR1 is MNHEY and CDR2 is SMNVEV (reference sequence). V lost 2 bases and J 0 bases, leaving 14 bases between the germline ends. This CDR3 is 16 amino acids long. This chain's CDR3 is CASSLRTGLSSYEQYF. The CDR3 nucleotides read TGTGCCAGCAGTTTACGGACAGGACTAAGCTCCTACGAGCAGTACTTC.

Only a few counts were recorded for this clone. The gene calls are TRBV13 and TRBJ2-7; D is perhaps TRBD2 (6 bases). V lost 3 bases to trimming and J lost 6 bases, with 18 bases between them. The CDR3 covers 15 residues. The germline CDR1 and CDR2 sequences are PRHDT and FYEKMQ (reference sequence). CDR3 sequence: CASSFRGLWEAEQYF. CDR3 DNA: TGTGCCAGCAGCTTCCGGGGCTTGTGGGAGGCCGAGCAGTACTTC.